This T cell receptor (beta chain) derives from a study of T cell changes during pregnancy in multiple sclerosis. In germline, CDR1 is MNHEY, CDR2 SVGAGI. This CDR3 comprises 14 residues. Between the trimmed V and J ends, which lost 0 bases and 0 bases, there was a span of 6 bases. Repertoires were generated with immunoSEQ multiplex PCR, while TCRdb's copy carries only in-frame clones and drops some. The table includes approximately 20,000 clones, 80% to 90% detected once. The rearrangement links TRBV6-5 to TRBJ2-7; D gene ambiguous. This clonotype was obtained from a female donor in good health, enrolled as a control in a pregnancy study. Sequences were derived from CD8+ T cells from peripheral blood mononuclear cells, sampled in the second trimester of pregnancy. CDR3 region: CASSYSGNSYEQYF. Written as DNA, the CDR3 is TGTGCCAGCAGTTACTCGGGCAACTCCTACGAGCAGTACTTC.